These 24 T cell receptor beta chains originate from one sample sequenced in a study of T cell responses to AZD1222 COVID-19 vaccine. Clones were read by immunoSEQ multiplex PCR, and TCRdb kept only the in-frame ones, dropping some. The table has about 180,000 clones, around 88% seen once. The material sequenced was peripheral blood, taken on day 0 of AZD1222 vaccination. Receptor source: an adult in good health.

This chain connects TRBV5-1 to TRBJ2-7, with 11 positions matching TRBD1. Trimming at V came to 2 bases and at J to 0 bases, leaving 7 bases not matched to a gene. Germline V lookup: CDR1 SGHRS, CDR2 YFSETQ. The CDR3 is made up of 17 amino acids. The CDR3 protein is CASSFGTGGFGSYEQYF. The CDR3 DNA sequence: TGCGCCAGCAGCTTCGGGACAGGGGGTTTCGGCTCCTACGAGCAGTACTTC.

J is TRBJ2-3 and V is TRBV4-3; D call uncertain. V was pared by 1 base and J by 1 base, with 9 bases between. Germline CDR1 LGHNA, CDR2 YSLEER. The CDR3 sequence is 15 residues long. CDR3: CASSQGGSRTDTQYF. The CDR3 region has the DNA TGCGCCAGCAGCCAAGGGGGTAGCCGCACAGATACGCAGTATTTT.

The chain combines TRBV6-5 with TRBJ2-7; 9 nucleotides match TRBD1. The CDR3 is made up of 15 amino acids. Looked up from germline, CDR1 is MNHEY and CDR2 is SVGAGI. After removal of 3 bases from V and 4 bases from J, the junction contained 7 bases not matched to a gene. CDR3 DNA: TGTGCCAGCAGTTATGCCGGGACAGGGAGGTACGAGCAGTACTTC. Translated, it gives CASSYAGTGRYEQYF.

The CDR3 DNA follows: TGTGCCAGCAGTTCAACTCGGGCCCCTCGGCGTGGCTACACCTTC. This translates into CASSSTRAPRRGYTF. The V call is TRBV28, the J call TRBJ1-2, with D unclear. V dropped 4 bases and J dropped 7 bases, with 19 bases sitting between them. Germline CDR1 is MDHEN and CDR2 is SYDVKM. This CDR3 spans 15 amino acids.

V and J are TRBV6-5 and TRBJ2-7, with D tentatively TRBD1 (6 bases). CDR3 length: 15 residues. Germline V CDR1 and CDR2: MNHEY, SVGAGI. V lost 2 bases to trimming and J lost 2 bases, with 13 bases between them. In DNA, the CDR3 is TGTGCCAGCAGTTACGGGGACACCAAAACCTACGAGCAGTACTTC. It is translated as CASSYGDTKTYEQYF.

The CDR3 sequence is CASSLGAGTEAFF. CDR3 nucleotides: TGTGCCAGCAGCTTAGGTGCGGGCACTGAAGCTTTCTTT. This chain joins TRBV13 and TRBJ1-1; D unclear. CDR1 is PRHDT, CDR2 FYEKMQ, per germline (reference sequence). Deletions cut 0 bases from V and 4 bases from J, with 6 bases between. CDR3 length equals 13 residues.

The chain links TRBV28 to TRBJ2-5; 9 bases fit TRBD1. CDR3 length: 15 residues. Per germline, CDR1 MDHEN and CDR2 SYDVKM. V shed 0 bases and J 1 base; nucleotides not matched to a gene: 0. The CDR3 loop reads CASSLWGQGQETQYF. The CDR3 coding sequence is TGTGCCAGCAGTTTATGGGGACAGGGCCAAGAGACCCAGTACTTC.

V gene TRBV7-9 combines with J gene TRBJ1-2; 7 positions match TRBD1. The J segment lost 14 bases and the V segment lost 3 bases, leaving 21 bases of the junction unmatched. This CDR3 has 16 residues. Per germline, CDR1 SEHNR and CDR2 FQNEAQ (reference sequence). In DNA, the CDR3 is TGTGCCAGCAGCTTGGGGACAGAGGTCCTACCTTACTCTTTTACCTTC. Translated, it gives CASSLGTEVLPYSFTF.

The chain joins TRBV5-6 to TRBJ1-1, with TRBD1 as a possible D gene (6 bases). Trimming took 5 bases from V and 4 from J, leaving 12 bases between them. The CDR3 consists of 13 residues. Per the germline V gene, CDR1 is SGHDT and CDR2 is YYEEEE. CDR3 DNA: TGTGCCAGCAGTCTGACAGGTCCCACTGAAGCTTTCTTT. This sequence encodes CASSLTGPTEAFF.

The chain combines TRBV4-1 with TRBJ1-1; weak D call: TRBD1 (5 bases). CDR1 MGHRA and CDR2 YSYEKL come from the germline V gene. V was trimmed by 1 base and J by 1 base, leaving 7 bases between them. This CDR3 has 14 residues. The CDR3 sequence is CASSQAGGNTEAFF. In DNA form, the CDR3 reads TGCGCCAGCAGCCAAGCGGGGGGGAACACTGAAGCTTTCTTT.

The CDR3 spells CASSSPGGTYEQYF. The CDR3, as DNA: TGTGCCAGCAGCTCCCCGGGAGGGACCTACGAGCAGTACTTC. The genes are TRBV11-2 and TRBJ2-7; 8 bases line up with TRBD2. Trimming at V came to 4 bases and at J to 2 bases, leaving 4 bases not matched to a gene. Germline V gene lookup returns CDR1 SGHAT and CDR2 FQNNGV. This CDR3 region has 14 residues.

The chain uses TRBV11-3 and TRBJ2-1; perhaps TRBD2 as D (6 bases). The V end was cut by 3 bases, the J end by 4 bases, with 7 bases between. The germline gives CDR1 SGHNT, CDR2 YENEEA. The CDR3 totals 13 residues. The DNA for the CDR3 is TGTGCCAGCAGCTTTCGGGAGTACAATGAGCAGTTCTTC. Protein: CASSFREYNEQFF. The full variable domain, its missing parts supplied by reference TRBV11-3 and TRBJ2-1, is EAGVVQSPRYKIIEKKQPVAFWCNPISGHNTLYWYLQNLGQGPELLIRYENEEAVDDSQLPKDRFSAERLKGVDSTLKIQPAELGDSAVYLCASSFREYNEQFFGPGTRLTVL.

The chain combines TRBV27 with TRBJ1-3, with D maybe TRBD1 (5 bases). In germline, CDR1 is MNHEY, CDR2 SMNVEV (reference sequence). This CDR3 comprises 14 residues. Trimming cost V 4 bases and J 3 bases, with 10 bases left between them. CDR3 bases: TGTGCCAGCAGTTCTCAGGGAGGTGGAAACACCATATATTTT. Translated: CASSSQGGGNTIYF.

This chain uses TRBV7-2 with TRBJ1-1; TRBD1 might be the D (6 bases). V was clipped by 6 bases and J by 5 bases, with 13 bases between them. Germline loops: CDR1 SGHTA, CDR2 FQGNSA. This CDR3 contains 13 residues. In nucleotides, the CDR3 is TGTGCCAGCAGTAAAACAGGGTCTACTGAAGCTTTCTTT. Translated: CASSKTGSTEAFF.

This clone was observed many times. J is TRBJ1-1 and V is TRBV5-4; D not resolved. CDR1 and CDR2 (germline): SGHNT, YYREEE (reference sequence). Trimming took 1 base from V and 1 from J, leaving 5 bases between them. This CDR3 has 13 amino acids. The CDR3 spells CASSLQGNTEAFF. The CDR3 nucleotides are TGTGCCAGCAGCTTGCAAGGGAACACTGAAGCTTTCTTT.

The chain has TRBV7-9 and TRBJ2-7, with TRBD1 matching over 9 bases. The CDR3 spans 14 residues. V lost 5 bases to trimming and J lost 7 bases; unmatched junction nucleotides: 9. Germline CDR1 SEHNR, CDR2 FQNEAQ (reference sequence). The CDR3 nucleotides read TGTGCCAGCAGCGGGACAGGGTCCCTAGGGGAGCAGTACTTC. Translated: CASSGTGSLGEQYF. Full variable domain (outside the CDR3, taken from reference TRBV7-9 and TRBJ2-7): DTGVSQNPRHKITKRGQNVTFRCDPISEHNRLYWYRQTLGQGPEFLTYFQNEAQLEKSRLLSDRFSAERPKGSFSTLEIQRTEQGDSAMYLCASSGTGSLGEQYFGPGTRLTVT.

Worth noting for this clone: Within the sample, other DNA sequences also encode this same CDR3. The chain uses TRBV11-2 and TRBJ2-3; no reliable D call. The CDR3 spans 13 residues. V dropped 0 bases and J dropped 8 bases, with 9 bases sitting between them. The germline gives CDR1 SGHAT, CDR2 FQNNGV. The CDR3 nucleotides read TGTGCCAGCAGCTTAGAACCGGGTGGTACGCAGTATTTT. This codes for CASSLEPGGTQYF.

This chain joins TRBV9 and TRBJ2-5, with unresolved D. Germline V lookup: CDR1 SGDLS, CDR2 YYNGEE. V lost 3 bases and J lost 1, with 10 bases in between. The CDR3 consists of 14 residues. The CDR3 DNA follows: TGTGCCAGCAGCGGGCCTACCCCCCAAGAGACCCAGTACTTC. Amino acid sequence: CASSGPTPQETQYF. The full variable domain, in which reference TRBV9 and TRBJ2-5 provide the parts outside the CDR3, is DSGVTQTPKHLITATGQRVTLRCSPRSGDLSVYWYQQSLDQGLQFLIQYYNGEERAKGNILERFSAQQFPDLHSELNLSSLELGDSALYFCASSGPTPQETQYFGPGTRLLVL.

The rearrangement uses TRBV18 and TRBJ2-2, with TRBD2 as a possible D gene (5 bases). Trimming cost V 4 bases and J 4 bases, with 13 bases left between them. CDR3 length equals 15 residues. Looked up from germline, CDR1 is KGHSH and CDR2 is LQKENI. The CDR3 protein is CASSREKRVTGELFF. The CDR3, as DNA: TGTGCCAGCTCACGGGAAAAGAGGGTCACCGGGGAGCTGTTTTTT.

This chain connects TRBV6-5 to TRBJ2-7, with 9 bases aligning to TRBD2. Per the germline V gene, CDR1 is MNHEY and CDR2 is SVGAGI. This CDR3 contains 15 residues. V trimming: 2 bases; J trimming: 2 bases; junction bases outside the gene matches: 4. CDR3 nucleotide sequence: TGTGCCAGCAGTTACGAGGGCGGGGGGGCCTACGAGCAGTACTTC. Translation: CASSYEGGGAYEQYF.

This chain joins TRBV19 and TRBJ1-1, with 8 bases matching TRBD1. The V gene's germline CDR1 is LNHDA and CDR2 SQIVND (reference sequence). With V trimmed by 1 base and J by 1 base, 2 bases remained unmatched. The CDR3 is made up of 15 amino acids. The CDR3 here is CASSIGDRKNTEAFF. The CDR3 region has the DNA TGTGCCAGTAGTATAGGGGACAGGAAGAACACTGAAGCTTTCTTT.

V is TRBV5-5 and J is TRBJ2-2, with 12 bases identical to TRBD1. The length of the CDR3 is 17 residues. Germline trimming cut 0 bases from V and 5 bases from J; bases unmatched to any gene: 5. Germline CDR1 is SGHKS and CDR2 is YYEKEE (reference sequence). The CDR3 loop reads CASSLERDRGRTGELFF. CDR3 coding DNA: TGTGCCAGCAGCTTGGAAAGGGACAGGGGGCGGACCGGGGAGCTGTTTTTT. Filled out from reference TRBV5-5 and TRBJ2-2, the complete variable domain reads DAGVTQSPTHLIKTRGQQVTLRCSPISGHKSVSWYQQVLGQGPQFIFQYYEKEERGRGNFPDRFSARQFPNYSSELNVNALLLGDSALYLCASSLERDRGRTGELFFGEGSRLTVL.

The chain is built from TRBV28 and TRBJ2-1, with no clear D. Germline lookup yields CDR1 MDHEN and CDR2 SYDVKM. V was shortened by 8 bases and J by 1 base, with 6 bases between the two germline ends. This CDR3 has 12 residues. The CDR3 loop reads CASGRSYNEQFF. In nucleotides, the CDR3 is TGTGCCAGCGGTAGGTCCTACAATGAGCAGTTCTTC.

In DNA form, the CDR3 reads TGTGCCAGTAGTATAGGCCCAGGGAGAGATAATTCACCCCTCCACTTT. Its translation is CASSIGPGRDNSPLHF. V gene TRBV19 combines with J gene TRBJ1-6; D is perhaps TRBD1 (5 bases). V lost 1 base to trimming and J lost 5 bases, with 12 bases between them. In germline, CDR1 is LNHDA, CDR2 SQIVND (reference sequence). There are 16 residues in the CDR3.